The rows below give T cell receptor beta chains drawn from one sample of a study. TCRdb recomputed calls from the 5' RACE reads with MiXCR, one row per CDR3 protein. The sample shows tens of thousands of distinct CDR3 sequences, 26% of them seen only once. The sequenced sample consisted of naive CD4+ T cells sorted from a lymph node. The source of these receptors is a female donor with breast cancer. CDR3s include the opening cysteine and the closing phenylalanine or tryptophan. D genes are given only for firm matches. The size of a clone is reported for some rows only, either as once, few or many, or as a class for expanded clones.

cdr3_nt cdr3_aa clone_size j_call cdr3_length d_call v_call
TGTGCCACCGACACAATAACATCCTACGAGCAGTACTTC CATDTITSYEQYF NA TRBJ2-7 13 NA TRBV28
TGTGCCATCAGTGAGTCAACAGGGCCCGGGAGCGCTTTCTTT CAISESTGPGSAFF few TRBJ1-1 14 NA TRBV10-3
TGTGCCGGCAGTTTAGGCAGCAATAGCAATCAGCCCCAGCATTTT CAGSLGSNSNQPQHF NA TRBJ1-5 15 NA TRBV27
TGCGCCAGCAGCCAAGTCCAGGGTAACACTGAAGCTTTCTTT CASSQVQGNTEAFF few TRBJ1-1 14 NA TRBV4-3
TGTGCCAGCAGAAGCGGGGCCCAAGAGACCCAGTACTTC CASRSGAQETQYF NA TRBJ2-5 13 TRBD2 TRBV6-1
TGTGCCAGCAGCGCGACCTCTAGCGGGATCAAAAACATTCAGTACTTC CASSATSSGIKNIQYF NA TRBJ2-4 16 TRBD2 TRBV7-3
TGTGCCAGCAGCTTAGGGGAAGGGGGGGAAGAAGCTTTCTTT CASSLGEGGEEAFF few TRBJ1-1 14 NA TRBV7-9
TGTGCCAGAAGCCCCCGGACAGGGGTGAACACCGGGGAGCTGTTTTTT CARSPRTGVNTGELFF NA TRBJ2-2 16 TRBD1 TRBV4-2
TGCAGTGCTATAGGAGAGGGGGCAGGCTACGAGCAGTACTTC CSAIGEGAGYEQYF few TRBJ2-7 14 TRBD1 TRBV20-1
TGTGCCATCAGCCCCAGAGGTTGGGAGCAGTACTTC CAISPRGWEQYF many TRBJ2-7 12 NA TRBV10-3